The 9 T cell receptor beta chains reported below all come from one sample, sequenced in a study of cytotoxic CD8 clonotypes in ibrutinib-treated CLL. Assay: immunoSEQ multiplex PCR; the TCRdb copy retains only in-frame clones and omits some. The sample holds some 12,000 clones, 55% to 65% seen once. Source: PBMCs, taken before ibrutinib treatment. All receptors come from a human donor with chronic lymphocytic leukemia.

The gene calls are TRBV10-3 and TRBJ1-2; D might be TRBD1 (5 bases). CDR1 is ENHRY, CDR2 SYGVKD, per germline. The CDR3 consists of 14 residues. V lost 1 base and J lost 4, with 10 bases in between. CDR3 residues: CAISEWGESYGYTF. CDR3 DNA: TGTGCCATCAGTGAGTGGGGGGAAAGCTATGGCTACACCTTC.

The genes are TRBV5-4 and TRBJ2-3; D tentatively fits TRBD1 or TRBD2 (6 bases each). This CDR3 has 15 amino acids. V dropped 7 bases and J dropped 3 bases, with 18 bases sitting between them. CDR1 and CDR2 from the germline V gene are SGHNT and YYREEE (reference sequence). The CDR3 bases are TGTGCCAGCGGGGACGGGGGCGCCGGGACAGATACGCAGTATTTT. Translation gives CASGDGGAGTDTQYF.

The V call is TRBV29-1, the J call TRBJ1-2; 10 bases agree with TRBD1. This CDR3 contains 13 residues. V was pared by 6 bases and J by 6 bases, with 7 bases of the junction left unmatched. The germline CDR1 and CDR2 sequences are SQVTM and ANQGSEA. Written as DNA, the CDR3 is TGCAGCGTCTCGACAGGGGGCGACGATGGCTACACCTTC. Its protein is CSVSTGGDDGYTF.

CDR3 in amino acids: CASSSGTGAASSYNSPLHF. Written as DNA, the CDR3 is TGTGCCAGCAGCTCAGGGACAGGGGCCGCGAGCTCCTATAATTCACCCCTCCACTTT. The rearrangement uses TRBV7-6 and TRBJ1-6, with 10 bases matching TRBD1. CDR1 and CDR2 (germline): SGHVS, FNYEAQ. The CDR3 is 19 residues long. Trimming at V came to 4 bases and at J to 0 bases, leaving 9 bases not matched to a gene.

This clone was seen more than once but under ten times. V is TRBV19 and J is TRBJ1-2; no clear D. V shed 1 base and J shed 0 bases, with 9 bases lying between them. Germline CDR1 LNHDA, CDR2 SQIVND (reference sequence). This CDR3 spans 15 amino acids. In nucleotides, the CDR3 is TGTGCCAGTAGTATAGCGGCAGGCCCTAACTATGGCTACACCTTC. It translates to CASSIAAGPNYGYTF.

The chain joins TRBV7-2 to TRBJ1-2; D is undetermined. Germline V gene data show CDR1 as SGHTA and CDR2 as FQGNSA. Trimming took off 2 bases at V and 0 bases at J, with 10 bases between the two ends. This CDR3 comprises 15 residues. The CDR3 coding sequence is TGTGCCAGCAGCTTACAGGTGACAACTAACTATGGCTACACCTTC. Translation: CASSLQVTTNYGYTF.

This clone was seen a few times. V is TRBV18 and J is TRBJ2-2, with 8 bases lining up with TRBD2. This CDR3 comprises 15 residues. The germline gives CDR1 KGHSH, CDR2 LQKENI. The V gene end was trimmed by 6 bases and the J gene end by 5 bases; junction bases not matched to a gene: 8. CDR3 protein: CASSAGGRTTGELFF. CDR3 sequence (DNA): TGTGCCAGCTCTGCGGGGGGCAGGACTACCGGGGAGCTGTTTTTT.

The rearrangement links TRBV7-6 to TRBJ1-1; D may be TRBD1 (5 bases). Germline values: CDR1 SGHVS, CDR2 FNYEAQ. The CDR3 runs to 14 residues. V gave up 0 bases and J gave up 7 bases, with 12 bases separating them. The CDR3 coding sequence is TGTGCCAGCAGCTTAGCGGGGGGATCCGGTGAAGCTTTCTTT. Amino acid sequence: CASSLAGGSGEAFF.

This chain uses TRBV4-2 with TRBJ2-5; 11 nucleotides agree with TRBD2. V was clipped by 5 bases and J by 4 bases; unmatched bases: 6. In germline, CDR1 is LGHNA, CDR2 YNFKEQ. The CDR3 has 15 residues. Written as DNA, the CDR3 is TGTGCCAGCAGCTTGGTAGCGGGGGGGGGAGAGACCCAGTACTTC. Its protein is CASSLVAGGGETQYF.